The 21 T cell receptor beta chains reported below all come from one sample, sequenced in a study of shared clonotypes between healthy human individuals. Sequencing was performed with immunoSEQ multiplex PCR; in TCRdb, only in-frame clones are kept and a portion is missing. The sample records 2 million to 3 million clones, approximately 93% being singletons. The sequencing sample was made of naive CD4+ T cells from PBMCs. Subset specified: CD45RA+ positively selected. The origin of the receptors is a man aged 18 to 30 in good health. Some clones in this sample may be carry-over from other donors' samples.

CDR3 sequence (DNA): TGCAGTGCTAGGGACAGGGATGAGGAGTACTTC. It yields the protein CSARDRDEEYF. This rearrangement joins TRBV20-1 to TRBJ2-7, with 8 bases matching TRBD1. The CDR3 contains 11 residues. Losses at the gene ends were 3 bases for V and 11 bases for J; bases not matched to a gene: 6. Germline loops: CDR1 DFQATT, CDR2 SNEGSKA (reference sequence).

This clone occurred a few times. The chain recombines TRBV6-5 with TRBJ1-1; D ambiguous. Germline CDR1 reads MNHEY; CDR2 reads SVGAGI. The CDR3 spans 11 residues. CDR3 DNA: TGTGGCTGGGCGGGTGAGACTGAAGCTTTCTTT. As protein: CGWAGETEAFF.

This clone was counted a single time. The chain is built from TRBV6-6 and TRBJ2-7; D is uncertain. The germline CDR1 and CDR2 sequences are MNHNY and SVGAGI (reference sequence). The V and J ends lost 2 bases and 2 bases respectively, with 4 bases between them. The CDR3 has 12 amino acids. CDR3 DNA sequence: TGTGCCAGCAGTTACCATCCCTACGAGCAGTACTTC. It yields the protein CASSYHPYEQYF.

The genes are TRBV5-6 and TRBJ1-2; perhaps TRBD1 as D (5 bases). The CDR3 extends over 18 amino acids. Germline CDR1 reads SGHDT; CDR2 reads YYEEEE. V dropped 0 bases and J dropped 1 base, with 19 bases sitting between them. CDR3 in amino acids: CASSLGADISMINYGYTF. As DNA, the CDR3 is TGTGCCAGCAGCTTGGGCGCGGACATATCTATGATTAACTATGGCTACACCTTC.

V gene TRBV6-1 combines with J gene TRBJ2-7; no reliable D call. The germline V gene has CDR1 MNHNS and CDR2 SASEGT. Trimming took off 3 bases at V and 4 bases at J, with 10 bases between the two ends. The CDR3 contains 13 residues. This chain's CDR3 is CASSDARAYEQYF. The DNA for the CDR3 is TGTGCCAGCAGTGACGCTAGGGCGTACGAGCAGTACTTC.

A word on this clone: Mismatch with germline at one junction end may stem from a read error. V gene TRBV28 combines with J gene TRBJ2-7; D perhaps matches TRBD1 (5 bases). This CDR3 region has 15 residues. CDR1 and CDR2 (germline): MDHEN, SYDVKM. This CDR3 is CASTLSTGGTYEQYF. CDR3 DNA: TGTGCCAGCACTTTAAGCACAGGTGGCACCTACGAGCAGTACTTC.

The rearrangement joins TRBV5-1 to TRBJ1-1, with 11 bases aligning to TRBD1. CDR3 length equals 17 residues. Germline lookup yields CDR1 SGHRS and CDR2 YFSETQ. V trimming: 4 bases; J trimming: 3 bases; junction bases outside the gene matches: 11. The CDR3 is CASSAGGQGAGYTEAFF. The CDR3 bases are TGCGCCAGCAGCGCCGGTGGACAGGGGGCTGGGTACACTGAAGCTTTCTTT. Drawing the rest from reference TRBV5-1 and TRBJ1-1, the complete variable domain is KAGVTQTPRYLIKTRGQQVTLSCSPISGHRSVSWYQQTPGQGLQFLFEYFSETQRNKGNFPGRFSGRQFSNSRSEMNVSTLELGDSALYLCASSAGGQGAGYTEAFFGQGTRLTVV.

The rearrangement links TRBV9 to TRBJ2-1, with 7 bases fitting TRBD2. Germline V lookup: CDR1 SGDLS, CDR2 YYNGEE. The length of the CDR3 is 18 residues. V was clipped by 1 base and J by 2 bases; unmatched bases: 12. In DNA, the CDR3 is TGTGCCAGCAGCGTAAGGTACGGCGGGAGTCTTGCCTACAATGAGCAGTTCTTC. This gives the protein CASSVRYGGSLAYNEQFF.

The chain links TRBV9 to TRBJ1-1, with D possibly TRBD1 on 5 matching bases. The CDR3 loop spans 14 amino acids. Germline CDR1 and CDR2: SGDLS and YYNGEE. Trimming shortened V by 3 bases and J by 3 bases, and 12 bases separated the two germline ends. The CDR3 loop reads CASSENWGDTEAFF. The CDR3 nucleotides read TGTGCCAGCAGCGAAAATTGGGGGGACACTGAAGCTTTCTTT.

Turning to this clone: Other DNA sequences in the same sample also yield this CDR3. The rearrangement joins TRBV18 to TRBJ1-1; 8 nucleotides line up with TRBD1. Trimming took 3 bases from V and 4 from J; bases not matched to a gene: 1. The germline V gene has CDR1 KGHSH and CDR2 LQKENI. The CDR3 is made up of 13 amino acids. Written as DNA, the CDR3 is TGTGCCAGCTCACCTGACAGGGGCACTGAAGCTTTCTTT. It translates to CASSPDRGTEAFF.

The V gene is TRBV11-2, the J gene TRBJ1-1; TRBD1 aligns across 9 bases. The CDR3 length is 15 residues. Unmatched junction bases numbered 6, after V lost 6 bases and J lost 1 base. Germline loops: CDR1 SGHAT, CDR2 FQNNGV. The CDR3, as DNA: TGTGCCAGCAGTATCACGGACAGGGGGAACACTGAAGCTTTCTTT. This translates into CASSITDRGNTEAFF.

The chain recombines TRBV5-6 with TRBJ2-1; D is possibly TRBD1 (6 bases). CDR1 SGHDT and CDR2 YYEEEE come from the germline V gene. V was shortened by 4 bases and J by 4 bases, with 9 bases between the two germline ends. The CDR3 consists of 13 residues. CDR3 in amino acids: CASSPGQYNEQFF. CDR3 DNA sequence: TGTGCCAGCAGCCCCGGACAGTACAATGAGCAGTTCTTC.

The rearrangement links TRBV19 to TRBJ1-1, with D possibly matching TRBD1 (6 bases). The CDR3 sequence is 15 residues long. Germline V gives CDR1 LNHDA, CDR2 SQIVND (reference sequence). V was pared by 2 bases and J by 1 base, with 11 bases between. Written as DNA, the CDR3 is TGTGCCAGTAGTATACAGCGGGGGGCGAACACTGAAGCTTTCTTT. This codes for CASSIQRGANTEAFF. The full variable domain, completed using reference TRBV19 and TRBJ1-1, is DGGITQSPKYLFRKEGQNVTLSCEQNLNHDAMYWYRQDPGQGLRLIYYSQIVNDFQKGDIAEGYSVSREKKESFPLTVTSAQKNPTAFYLCASSIQRGANTEAFFGQGTRLTVV.

The chain joins TRBV6-4 to TRBJ2-1, with D maybe TRBD2 (6 bases). The CDR3 covers 16 residues. Trimming took 2 bases from V and 5 from J, leaving 16 bases between them. Germline V gene lookup returns CDR1 MRHNA and CDR2 SNTAGT. The CDR3 sequence: CASSDARLVRDNEQFF. The CDR3 coding sequence is TGTGCCAGCAGTGACGCCAGACTAGTAAGGGACAATGAGCAGTTCTTC.

With respect to this clone: This CDR3 is also generated by other DNA sequences in the sample. The chain carries TRBV27 and TRBJ2-6; D unclear. The germline V and J ends were trimmed by 2 bases and 2 bases, with 4 bases remaining between them. This CDR3 is 14 amino acids long. Germline V lookup: CDR1 MNHEY, CDR2 SMNVEV (reference sequence). In DNA, the CDR3 is TGTGCCAGCAGTTTAAGTCCTGGGGCCAACGTCCTGACTTTC. Protein product: CASSLSPGANVLTF.

The chain recombines TRBV29-1 with TRBJ1-2, with no clear D. The CDR3 covers 12 residues. The V gene's germline CDR1 is SQVTM and CDR2 ANQGSEA. V lost 4 bases to trimming and J lost 5 bases, with 11 bases between them. The CDR3 region is CSVARPEYGYTF. DNA of the CDR3: TGCAGCGTTGCTCGACCGGAATATGGCTACACCTTC.

About this clone: The same CDR3 also results from other DNA sequences found in this sample. The V gene is TRBV11-2, the J gene TRBJ2-3; 10 bases fit TRBD2. The germline V gene encodes CDR1 SGHAT and CDR2 FQNNGV. The junction had 4 bases not matched to a gene; V was cut back by 5 bases and J by 5 bases. The CDR3 spans 14 residues. CDR3 sequence (DNA): TGTGCCAGCAGCCTGCTAGCGGGGGAAGATACGCAGTATTTT. Its protein product is CASSLLAGEDTQYF.

The chain combines TRBV13 with TRBJ1-1; the match to TRBD1 covers 7 bases. CDR1 and CDR2 (germline): PRHDT, FYEKMQ (reference sequence). Germline trimming cut 3 bases from V and 7 bases from J; bases unmatched to any gene: 5. The CDR3 contains 13 residues. As DNA, the CDR3 is TGTGCCAGCAGCTTTCGACAGGGCAGTGAAGCTTTCTTT. It specifies CASSFRQGSEAFF.

As concerns this clone: The same CDR3 also results from other DNA sequences found in this sample. The chain uses TRBV7-9 and TRBJ2-2; the D call may be TRBD1 or TRBD2 (5 bases each). The CDR3 length is 16 residues. The germline V and J ends were trimmed by 3 bases and 4 bases, with 15 bases remaining between them. Germline-derived CDR1 and CDR2 are SEHNR and FQNEAQ (reference sequence). CDR3 nucleotide sequence: TGTGCCAGCAGCTTGCCCCTTGGGGGAGTCACCGGGGAGCTGTTTTTT. Its translation: CASSLPLGGVTGELFF.

The chain couples TRBV5-1 to TRBJ2-7, with D perhaps matching TRBD2 (6 bases). CDR3 length equals 15 residues. Per the germline V gene, CDR1 is SGHRS and CDR2 is YFSETQ. V was shortened by 0 bases and J by 2 bases, with 12 bases between the two germline ends. DNA of the CDR3: TGCGCCAGCAGCTTGGCCGGGACTGTCCCCTACGAGCAGTACTTC. It encodes CASSLAGTVPYEQYF.

This chain uses TRBV7-9 with TRBJ1-4; D is unclear. CDR1 is SEHNR, CDR2 FQNEAQ, per germline (reference sequence). V lost 5 bases and J 8 bases, leaving 18 bases between the germline ends. The CDR3 is made up of 15 amino acids. CDR3 in DNA: TGTGCCAGCAGCCACACCTCGGGTGGTCGAGAAAAACTGTTTTTT. Translation: CASSHTSGGREKLFF.